This TCR beta chain was identified during a study of T-cell reconstitution after alpha-beta-depleted transplantation in children. Study observations and caveats: T cells produced anew were the main source of T-cell counts and diversity one year after transplant. Where alpha-beta T cells came from about two months after transplant was reportedly several hundred expanded graft clones.

A note on this clonotype: As yet, its antigen is unknown.

Preparing the TCRbeta library involved the use of unique molecular identifiers. TCRdb itself ran the PCR reads through MiXCR, one entry per CDR3 protein. The table shows about 440,000 distinct CDR3 sequences, with roughly two fifths occurring only once. This sequence originates from a girl aged 2 to 9 with aplastic anemia, due to receive a stem cell transplant. The sequenced sample was PBMCs, obtained before TCRalphabeta/CD19-depleted stem cell transplant.

The CDR3 loop reads CASHSGANVLTF. The CDR3, as DNA: TGTGCCTCTCACTCTGGGGCCAACGTCCTGACTTTC. This sequence joins TRBV7-9 and TRBJ2-6; the D is unclear. Trimming stripped 11 bases from V and 0 bases from J, with 5 bases between. The CDR3 sequence is 12 residues long. Germline CDR1 is SEHNR and CDR2 is FQNEAQ (reference sequence).